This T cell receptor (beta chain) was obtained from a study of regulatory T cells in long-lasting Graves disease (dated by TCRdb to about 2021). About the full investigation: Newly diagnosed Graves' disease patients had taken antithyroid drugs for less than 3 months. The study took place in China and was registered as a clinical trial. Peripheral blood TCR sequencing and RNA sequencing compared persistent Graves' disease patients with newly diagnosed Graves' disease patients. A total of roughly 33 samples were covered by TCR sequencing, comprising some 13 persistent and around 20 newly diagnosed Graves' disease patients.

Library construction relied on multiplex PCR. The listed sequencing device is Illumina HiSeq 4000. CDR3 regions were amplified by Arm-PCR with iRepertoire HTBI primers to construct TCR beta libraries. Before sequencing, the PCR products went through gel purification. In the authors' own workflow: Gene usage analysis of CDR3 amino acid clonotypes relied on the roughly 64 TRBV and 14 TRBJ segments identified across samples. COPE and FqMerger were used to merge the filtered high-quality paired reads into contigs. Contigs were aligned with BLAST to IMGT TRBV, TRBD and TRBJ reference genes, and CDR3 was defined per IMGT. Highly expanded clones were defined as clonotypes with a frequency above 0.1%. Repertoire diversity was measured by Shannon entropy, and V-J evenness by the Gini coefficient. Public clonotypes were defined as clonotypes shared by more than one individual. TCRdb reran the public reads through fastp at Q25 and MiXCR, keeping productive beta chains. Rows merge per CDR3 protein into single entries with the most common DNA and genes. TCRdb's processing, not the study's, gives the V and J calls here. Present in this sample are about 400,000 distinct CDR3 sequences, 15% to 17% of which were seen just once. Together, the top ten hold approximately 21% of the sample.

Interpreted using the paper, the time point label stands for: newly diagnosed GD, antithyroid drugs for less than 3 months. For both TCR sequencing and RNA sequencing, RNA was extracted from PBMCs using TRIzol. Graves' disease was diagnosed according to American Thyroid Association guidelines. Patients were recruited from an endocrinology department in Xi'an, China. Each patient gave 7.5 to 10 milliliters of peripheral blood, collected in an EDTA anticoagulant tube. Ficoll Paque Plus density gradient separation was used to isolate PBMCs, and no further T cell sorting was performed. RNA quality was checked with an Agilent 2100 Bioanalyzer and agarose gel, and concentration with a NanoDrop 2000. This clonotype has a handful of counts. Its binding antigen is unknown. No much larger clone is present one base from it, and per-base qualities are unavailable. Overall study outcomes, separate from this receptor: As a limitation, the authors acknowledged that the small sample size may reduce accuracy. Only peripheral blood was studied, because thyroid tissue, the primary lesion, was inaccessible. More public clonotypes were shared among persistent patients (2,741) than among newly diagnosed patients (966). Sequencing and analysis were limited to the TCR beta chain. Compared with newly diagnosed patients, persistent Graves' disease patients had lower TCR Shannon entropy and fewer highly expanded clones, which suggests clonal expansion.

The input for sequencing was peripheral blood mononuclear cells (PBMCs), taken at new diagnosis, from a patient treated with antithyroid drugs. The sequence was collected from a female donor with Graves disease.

In nucleotides, the sequence is TGCGCCAGCAGCCAGGGACTAGCGGGGGACTTTATTCAGTTCTTC. Translated, this is CASSQGLAGDFIQFF. The V and J segments used are TRBV5-1 and TRBJ2-1; TRBD2 fits 14 bases in the junction. The germline V gene yields SGHRS for CDR1 and YFSETQ for CDR2. The cysteine opens and the phenylalanine closes a CDR3 of 15 amino acids. Only CDR3 DNA is held: 45 bases, read in frame from base 1. At the junction V is shortened by 4 bases and J by 13 bases; bases outside the gene matches: 10. Outside the CDR3, residues come from the reference TRBV5-1 and TRBJ2-1 proteins, so the full variable domain is: KAGVTQTPRYLIKTRGQQVTLSCSPISGHRSVSWYQQTPGQGLQFLFEYFSETQRNKGNFPGRFSGRQFSNSRSEMNVSTLELGDSALYLCASSQGLAGDFIQFFGPGTRLTVL.